This TCR beta chain originates from a study of beta chain features in type 1 diabetes. The overall study: Patients and healthy donors were similar in age, gender and cell yields. Notes on the study in general: Compared to healthy donors, patients appeared to have naive, central memory and Treg TCRB repertoires that were more alike.

Investigators reverse transcribed all isolated RNA, so they sequenced expressed TCRB transcripts. The table came from immunoSEQ multiplex PCR; TCRdb's copy has only in-frame clones and leaves some out. The sample lists approximately 340,000 clones; around 15% were seen once. This clone was found a few times. The antigen remains undetermined. The CDR3 spans 16 residues. Germline V gene lookup returns CDR1 SQVTM and CDR2 ANQGSEA. Trimming left V 0 bases short and J 1 base short, with 15 bases between. Donors underwent one heparinised blood draw, around 100 mL on average. V usage is TRBV29-1 and J usage is TRBJ2-5; D call uncertain. The sequenced material came from naive CD4+ T cells from blood. This receptor was obtained from a woman between 18 and 29 years old in good health. The CDR3 DNA is TGCAGCGTTGAAGAAATGAGGAATTACGCCCAAGAGACCCAGTACTTC. As protein: CSVEEMRNYAQETQYF. The full variable domain, rest sourced from reference TRBV29-1 and TRBJ2-5, is SAVISQKPSRDICQRGTSLTIQCQVDSQVTMMFWYRQQPGQSLTLIATANQGSEATYESGFVIDKFPISRPNLTFSTLTVSNMSPEDSSIYLCSVEEMRNYAQETQYFGPGTRLLVL.